One sample yielded the 29 T cell receptor beta chains listed below, sequenced in a study of T cell responses to AZD1222 COVID-19 vaccine. Only in-frame clones appear in the TCRdb table, and some are missing; sequencing was by immunoSEQ multiplex PCR. The sample carries more than 95,000 clones, roughly 90% recorded once. This specimen consisted of peripheral blood, obtained on day 0 of AZD1222 vaccination. The receptors here all came from an adult in good health.

This chain uses TRBV4-1 with TRBJ1-4; 10 bases line up with TRBD1. The CDR3 covers 15 residues. Germline CDR1 and CDR2: MGHRA and YSYEKL. Germline trimming cut 0 bases from V and 10 bases from J; bases unmatched to any gene: 5. This chain's CDR3 is CASSQEQGQGLKLFF. The CDR3 coding sequence is TGCGCCAGCAGCCAAGAGCAGGGACAGGGGTTAAAACTGTTTTTT.

The chain couples TRBV30 to TRBJ2-5, with TRBD1 matching 11 bases. Germline V gives CDR1 GTSNPN, CDR2 SVGIG (reference sequence). J was trimmed by 7 bases and V by 2 bases; bases with no gene match: 3. This CDR3 is 13 amino acids long. The CDR3 is CAWSPGQGGTQYF. CDR3 coding DNA: TGTGCCTGGAGTCCGGGACAGGGGGGGACCCAGTACTTC.

The chain carries TRBV5-1 and TRBJ2-7; perhaps TRBD2 as D (5 bases). The CDR3 spans 13 residues. Looked up from germline, CDR1 is SGHRS and CDR2 is YFSETQ. Trimming pared 4 bases from V and 3 bases from J, leaving 11 bases between. The CDR3 loop reads CASSDPGFYEQYF. The CDR3 DNA reads as TGCGCCAGCAGCGACCCGGGGTTCTACGAGCAGTACTTC. Combining the CDR3 with reference TRBV5-1 and TRBJ2-7 gives the whole variable domain KAGVTQTPRYLIKTRGQQVTLSCSPISGHRSVSWYQQTPGQGLQFLFEYFSETQRNKGNFPGRFSGRQFSNSRSEMNVSTLELGDSALYLCASSDPGFYEQYFGPGTRLTVT.

This chain joins TRBV14 and TRBJ2-3; 7 positions match TRBD2. The length of the CDR3 is 15 residues. Germline V lookup: CDR1 SGHDN, CDR2 FVKESK. V lost 4 bases, J lost 3 bases, and 7 bases stayed unmatched. The CDR3 sequence: CASSLRLAFTDTQYF. CDR3 sequence (DNA): TGTGCCAGCAGCCTTCGACTAGCCTTTACAGATACGCAGTATTTT.

The chain has TRBV28 and TRBJ1-4; no clear D gene. From germline, CDR1 is MDHEN and CDR2 SYDVKM. This CDR3 is built from 11 residues. Trimming shortened V by 6 bases and J by 4 bases, and 3 bases separated the two germline ends. The CDR3 coding sequence is TGTGCCAGCAGGGTTAATGAAAAACTGTTTTTT. Its translation is CASRVNEKLFF. Variable domain in full (rest from reference TRBV28 and TRBJ1-4): DVKVTQSSRYLVKRTGEKVFLECVQDMDHENMFWYRQDPGLGLRLIYFSYDVKMKEKGDIPEGYSVSREKKERFSLILESASTNQTSMYLCASRVNEKLFFGSGTQLSVL.

The genes are TRBV30 and TRBJ1-6; D unresolved. Germline CDR1 is GTSNPN and CDR2 is SVGIG (reference sequence). There are 16 residues in the CDR3. With 2 bases removed from V and 5 bases from J, the gap between germline ends came to 16 bases. DNA for the CDR3: TGTGCCTGGAGTCCCCCGTTCAGGACCGATAATTCACCCCTCCACTTT. Translating it yields CAWSPPFRTDNSPLHF.

The chain employs TRBV28 and TRBJ1-1; D gene uncertain. The germline V gene has CDR1 MDHEN and CDR2 SYDVKM. The V end lost 8 bases, the J end lost 1 base, and 11 bases lay between the germline ends. The CDR3 runs 13 residues. CDR3 region: CASRSAENTEAFF. CDR3 sequence (DNA): TGTGCCAGCCGGTCAGCCGAGAACACTGAAGCTTTCTTT.

The J gene is TRBJ2-7, the V gene TRBV9, with D unresolved. Trimming removed 1 base at V and 5 bases at J, with 16 bases between. The CDR3 runs 15 residues. CDR1 SGDLS and CDR2 YYNGEE come from the germline V gene. CDR3 loop: CASSVSPDGSDEQYF. The CDR3 nucleotides read TGTGCCAGCAGCGTATCGCCGGACGGGTCTGACGAGCAGTACTTC.

V usage is TRBV5-1 and J usage is TRBJ2-7; no clear D gene. V lost 0 bases, J lost 4 bases, and 14 bases lay in between. Germline V gene sequence: CDR1 SGHRS, CDR2 YFSETQ. The CDR3 extends over 15 amino acids. DNA for the CDR3: TGCGCCAGCAGCTTGGATTCCGGTTCTCCGTACGAGCAGTACTTC. Translating it yields CASSLDSGSPYEQYF.

V gene TRBV5-4 combines with J gene TRBJ1-6; D is ambiguous. CDR3 size: 14 residues. CDR1 SGHNT and CDR2 YYREEE come from the germline V gene (reference sequence). V lost 0 bases to trimming and J lost 10 bases, with 11 bases between them. The CDR3 protein is CASSLAGERSPLHF. In DNA form, the CDR3 reads TGTGCCAGCAGCTTGGCTGGGGAGCGGTCACCCCTCCACTTT.

The rearrangement uses TRBV9 and TRBJ2-5; D may be TRBD1 (5 bases). The CDR3 has 13 residues. Trimming cost V 4 bases and J 5 bases, with 12 bases left between them. The V gene's germline CDR1 is SGDLS and CDR2 YYNGEE. CDR3 DNA sequence: TGTGCCAGCAGCACCCAGGGTGGGGAGACCCAGTACTTC. As protein: CASSTQGGETQYF.

The chain links TRBV5-4 to TRBJ2-2; D may be TRBD1 (6 bases). The germline V gene encodes CDR1 SGHNT and CDR2 YYREEE (reference sequence). This CDR3 spans 15 amino acids. The germline V and J ends were trimmed by 4 bases and 2 bases, with 12 bases remaining between them. The CDR3 region is CASSREQGNTGELFF. The CDR3 DNA reads as TGTGCCAGCAGCCGCGAACAGGGAAACACCGGGGAGCTGTTTTTT.

The rearrangement links TRBV4-1 to TRBJ1-2; maybe TRBD1 (6 bases). V was pared by 1 base and J by 5 bases, with 17 bases between. This CDR3 is 16 amino acids long. CDR1 and CDR2 from the germline V gene are MGHRA and YSYEKL. CDR3 in DNA: TGCGCCAGCAGCCAAGTCCTCGCAGGGGACATATATGGCTACACCTTC. Encoded protein: CASSQVLAGDIYGYTF.

This chain connects TRBV3-1 (or the pseudogene TRBV3-2) to TRBJ1-3, with D maybe TRBD1 (5 bases). V dropped 1 base and J dropped 3 bases, with 10 bases sitting between them. Germline V gives CDR1 LGHDT, CDR2 YNNKEL (reference sequence). The CDR3 extends over 15 amino acids. CDR3 amino acids: CASSQAGASGNTIYF. CDR3 DNA sequence: TGTGCCAGCAGCCAAGCCGGGGCAAGTGGAAACACCATATATTTT.

The V call is TRBV7-3, the J call TRBJ1-6; D is uncertain. CDR3 length: 16 amino acids. The germline V gene encodes CDR1 SGHTA and CDR2 FQGTGA. Trimming removed 6 bases from V and 6 bases from J, with 18 bases in between. The CDR3 bases are TGTGCCAGCAGTTACGACCGGGCGAATCTTAATTCACCCCTCCACTTT. Translation: CASSYDRANLNSPLHF.

V and J are TRBV3-1 (or the pseudogene TRBV3-2) and TRBJ1-3, with a tentative D call TRBD1 (6 bases). This CDR3 spans 15 amino acids. Germline loops: CDR1 LGHDT, CDR2 YNNKEL (reference sequence). Trimming removed 3 bases from V and 3 bases from J, with 12 bases in between. CDR3 loop: CASSHIGQSGNTIYF. The CDR3 bases are TGTGCCAGCAGCCACATAGGACAGAGTGGAAACACCATATATTTT.

The CDR3 protein is CASSAWGKRGTGELFF. CDR3 coding DNA: TGTGCCAGCAGCGCCTGGGGGAAGAGAGGAACCGGGGAGCTGTTTTTT. This chain uses TRBV11-2 with TRBJ2-2; D is perhaps TRBD1 or TRBD2 (5 bases each). V lost 5 bases and J 5 bases, leaving 18 bases between the germline ends. This CDR3 contains 16 residues. CDR1 is SGHAT, CDR2 FQNNGV, per germline.

The genes are TRBV7-8 and TRBJ2-3; a possible D gene is TRBD1 (6 bases). Germline V gene lookup returns CDR1 SGHVS and CDR2 FQNEAQ. The CDR3 contains 17 residues. V lost 7 bases and J lost 0, with 20 bases in between. The DNA for the CDR3 is TGTGCCAGCACCCCAAAGAAGTGGGGGCCTAGCACAGATACGCAGTATTTT. Protein sequence: CASTPKKWGPSTDTQYF.

This clone is termed medium-sized. At the DNA level, this CDR3 is encoded by other sequences in the same sample as well. The rearrangement uses TRBV4-1 and TRBJ2-1, with TRBD2 identical over 9 bases. The V and J ends lost 3 bases and 8 bases, in that order; junction bases with no gene match: 11. The CDR3 extends over 16 amino acids. In germline, CDR1 is MGHRA, CDR2 YSYEKL. DNA for the CDR3: TGCGCCAGCAGCCACCCTACTAGCGGGTCCAGTGATGAGCAGTTCTTC. It is translated as CASSHPTSGSSDEQFF.

V gene TRBV19 combines with J gene TRBJ1-2; 7 bases are a match to TRBD1. This CDR3 has 15 amino acids. Germline lookup yields CDR1 LNHDA and CDR2 SQIVND (reference sequence). V lost 7 bases to trimming and J lost 5 bases; unmatched junction nucleotides: 13. The CDR3 nucleotides are TGTGCCAGTACCGCCGGGACAGTCAAACGGTATGGCTACACCTTC. Residues: CASTAGTVKRYGYTF. The whole variable domain, filled in from reference TRBV19 and TRBJ1-2, reads DGGITQSPKYLFRKEGQNVTLSCEQNLNHDAMYWYRQDPGQGLRLIYYSQIVNDFQKGDIAEGYSVSREKKESFPLTVTSAQKNPTAFYLCASTAGTVKRYGYTFGSGTRLTVV.

The J gene is TRBJ1-1, the V gene TRBV15; D is ambiguous. Trimming stripped 5 bases from V and 0 bases from J, with 10 bases between. This CDR3 has 14 amino acids. Germline CDR1 LNHNV, CDR2 YYDKDF (reference sequence). DNA of the CDR3: TGTGCCACCAGCCGGAGACGGATGAACACTGAAGCTTTCTTT. Protein: CATSRRRMNTEAFF. The variable domain in full, with the rest retrieved from reference TRBV15 and TRBJ1-1, is DAMVIQNPRYQVTQFGKPVTLSCSQTLNHNVMYWYQQKSSQAPKLLFHYYDKDFNNEADTPDNFQSRRPNTSFCFLDIRSPGLGDTAMYLCATSRRRMNTEAFFGQGTRLTVV.

The V gene is TRBV30, the J gene TRBJ1-4; D is unresolved. V was trimmed by 0 bases and J by 9 bases, leaving 11 bases between them. The CDR3 has 13 residues. Germline V gives CDR1 GTSNPN, CDR2 SVGIG (reference sequence). The CDR3 loop reads CAWSVLREKKLFF. The DNA for the CDR3 is TGTGCCTGGAGTGTATTGAGGGAGAAAAAACTGTTTTTT.

This chain joins TRBV19 and TRBJ1-2; D is ambiguous. Germline values: CDR1 LNHDA, CDR2 SQIVND (reference sequence). The ends were cut back, 5 bases at V and 7 bases at J, with 11 bases in the middle. The CDR3 has 12 residues. CDR3 sequence: CASSDSVVGYTF. DNA of the CDR3: TGTGCCAGTAGTGATAGCGTTGTTGGCTACACCTTC.

The chain has TRBV30 and TRBJ2-3; no reliable D call. The germline V gene encodes CDR1 GTSNPN and CDR2 SVGIG (reference sequence). V lost 6 bases, J lost 3 bases, and 19 bases lay in between. This CDR3 comprises 15 residues. DNA for the CDR3: TGTGCCTGTACCCCGCCCCTTCCAGAGACAGATACGCAGTATTTT. Its protein product is CACTPPLPETDTQYF.

In its sample, this clone was seen a few times. The chain couples TRBV5-5 to TRBJ1-2, with D unclear. V shed 0 bases and J shed 4 bases, with 16 bases lying between them. In germline, CDR1 is SGHKS, CDR2 YYEKEE (reference sequence). CDR3 length equals 16 residues. The DNA for the CDR3 is TGTGCCAGCAGCTTGGTCGGGGTCGGGTCCGGCTATGGCTACACCTTC. It translates to CASSLVGVGSGYGYTF.

The CDR3 DNA is TGTGCCAGCTCACCGGGCCAGAACACTGAAGCTTTCTTT. Its translation: CASSPGQNTEAFF. The V call is TRBV18, the J call TRBJ1-1; D call uncertain. CDR1 is KGHSH and CDR2 is LQKENI in the germline V gene. V was pared by 3 bases and J by 1 base, with 6 bases between. This CDR3 is 13 amino acids long.

This chain connects TRBV30 to TRBJ2-1; D possibly matches TRBD1 or TRBD2 (5 bases each). With 3 bases removed from V and 7 bases from J, the gap between germline ends came to 13 bases. Germline CDR1 and CDR2: GTSNPN and SVGIG (reference sequence). The CDR3 totals 13 residues. CDR3 region: CAWSLSWGNEQFF. The DNA for the CDR3 is TGTGCCTGGAGCCTATCATGGGGGAATGAGCAGTTCTTC.

This chain links TRBV3-1 (or the pseudogene TRBV3-2) with TRBJ2-1; 9 nucleotides match TRBD2. The CDR3 sequence is 17 residues long. Trimming at V came to 4 bases and at J to 6 bases, leaving 13 bases not matched to a gene. Germline V gene data show CDR1 as LGHDT and CDR2 as YNNKEL (reference sequence). The CDR3 DNA is TGTGCCAGCAGCCTCCACAGCGGCGGGGGGGAGGGCAATGAGCAGTTCTTC. It codes for CASSLHSGGGEGNEQFF.

This clone was seen only a few times. The chain carries TRBV28 and TRBJ2-2; D is ambiguous. V was cut by 5 bases and J by 1 base, with 8 bases left in between. Germline CDR1 is MDHEN and CDR2 is SYDVKM. The CDR3 consists of 14 residues. CDR3 amino acids: CASSLYRNTGELFF. The CDR3 region has the DNA TGTGCCAGCAGTCTTTACAGGAACACCGGGGAGCTGTTTTTT.